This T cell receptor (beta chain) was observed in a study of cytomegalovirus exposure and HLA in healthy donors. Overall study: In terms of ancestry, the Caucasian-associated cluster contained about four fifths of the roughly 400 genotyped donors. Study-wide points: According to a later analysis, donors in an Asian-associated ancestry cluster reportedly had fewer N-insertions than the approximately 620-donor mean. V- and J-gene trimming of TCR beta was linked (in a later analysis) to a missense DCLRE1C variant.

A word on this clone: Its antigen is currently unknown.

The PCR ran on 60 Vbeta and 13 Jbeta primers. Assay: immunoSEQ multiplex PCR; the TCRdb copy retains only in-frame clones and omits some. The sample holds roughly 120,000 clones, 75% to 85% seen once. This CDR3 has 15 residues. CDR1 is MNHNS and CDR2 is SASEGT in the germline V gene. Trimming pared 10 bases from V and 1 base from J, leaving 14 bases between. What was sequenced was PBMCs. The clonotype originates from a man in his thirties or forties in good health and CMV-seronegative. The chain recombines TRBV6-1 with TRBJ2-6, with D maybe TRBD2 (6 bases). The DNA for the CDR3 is TGTGCCACCACGTGGGGGGTTTCTGGGGCCAACGTCCTGACTTTC. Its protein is CATTWGVSGANVLTF.